The T cell receptor (beta chain) under discussion was sequenced for a study of blood T cells in healthy people across ages. Study information: Capturing about one barcoded beta molecule per two T cells was achieved by template switching. Study-level findings and limits: PBMC samples, being unsorted, prevented any conclusive comparison of naive and antigen-experienced cells. With donor CMV status unknown, expanded clonotype changes were possibly confounded.

For the second PCR, which ran for about 7 to 12 cycles, a sample-barcoded 5' primer and a J-beta primer mix were used. TCRdb analysed the 5' RACE reads with MiXCR anew, one entry per CDR3 protein. Here the sample spans roughly 1.5 million distinct CDR3 sequences, approximately 39% being singletons. A minimum of 6 million PBMCs was isolated per sample. To note about this clonotype: As yet, its antigen is unknown.

This CDR3 has 16 amino acids. CDR1 MNHEY and CDR2 SVGEGT come from the germline V gene. V lost 2 bases, J lost 0 bases, and 11 bases lay in between. The genes are TRBV6-2 or TRBV6-3 and TRBJ2-1; D uncertain. Sequencing was done on a sample of blood. The source is a woman aged 18 to 35 in good health. The CDR3 loop is CASSYPQRSSYNEQFF. For the CDR3, the DNA is TGTGCCAGCAGTTACCCGCAGAGGAGCTCCTACAATGAGCAGTTCTTC.